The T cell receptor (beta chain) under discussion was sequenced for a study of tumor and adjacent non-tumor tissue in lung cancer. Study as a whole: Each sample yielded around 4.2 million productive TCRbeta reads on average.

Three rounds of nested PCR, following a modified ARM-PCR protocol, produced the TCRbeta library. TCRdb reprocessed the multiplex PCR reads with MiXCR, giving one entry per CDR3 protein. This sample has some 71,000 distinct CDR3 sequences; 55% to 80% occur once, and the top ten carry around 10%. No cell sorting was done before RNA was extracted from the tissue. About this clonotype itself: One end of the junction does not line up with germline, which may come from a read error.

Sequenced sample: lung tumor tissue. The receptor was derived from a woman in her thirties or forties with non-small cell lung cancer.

The DNA for the CDR3 is TGTGTCAGCCAGGCAGTAGAAGGGGGCACTGGAGCTTTCTTT. This translates into CVSQAVEGGTGAFF. The chain recombines TRBV11-2 with TRBJ1-1; 7 bases align to TRBD1. In germline, CDR1 is SGHAT, CDR2 FQNNGV. The CDR3 is made up of 14 amino acids. Full variable domain (missing parts from reference TRBV11-2 and TRBJ1-1): EAGVAQSPRYKIIEKRQSVAFWCNPISGHATLYWYQQILGQGPKLLIQFQNNGVVDDSQLPKDRFSAERLKGVDSTLKIQPAKLEDSAVYLCVSQAVEGGTGAFFGQGTRLTVV.